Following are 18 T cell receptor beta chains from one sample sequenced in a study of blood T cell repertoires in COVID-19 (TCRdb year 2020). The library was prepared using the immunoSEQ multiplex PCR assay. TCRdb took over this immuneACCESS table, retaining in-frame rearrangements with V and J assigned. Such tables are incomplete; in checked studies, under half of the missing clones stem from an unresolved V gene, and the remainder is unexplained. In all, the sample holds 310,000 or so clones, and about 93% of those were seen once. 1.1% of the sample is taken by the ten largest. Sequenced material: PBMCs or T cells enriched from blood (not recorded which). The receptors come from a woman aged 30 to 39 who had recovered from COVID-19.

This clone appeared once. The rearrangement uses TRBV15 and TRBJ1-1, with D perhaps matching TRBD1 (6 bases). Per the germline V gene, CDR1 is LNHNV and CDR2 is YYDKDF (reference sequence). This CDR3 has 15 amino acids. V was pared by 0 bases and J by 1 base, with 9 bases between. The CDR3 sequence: CATSRDLQGNTEAFF. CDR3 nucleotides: TGTGCCACCAGCAGAGACCTACAGGGGAACACTGAAGCTTTCTTT.

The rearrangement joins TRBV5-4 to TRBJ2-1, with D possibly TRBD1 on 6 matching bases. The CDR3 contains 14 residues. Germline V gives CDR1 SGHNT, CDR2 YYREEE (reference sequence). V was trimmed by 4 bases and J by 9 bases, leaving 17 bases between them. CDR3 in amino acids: CASSGRQATGEQFF. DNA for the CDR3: TGTGCCAGCAGCGGAAGACAGGCTACGGGTGAGCAGTTCTTC.

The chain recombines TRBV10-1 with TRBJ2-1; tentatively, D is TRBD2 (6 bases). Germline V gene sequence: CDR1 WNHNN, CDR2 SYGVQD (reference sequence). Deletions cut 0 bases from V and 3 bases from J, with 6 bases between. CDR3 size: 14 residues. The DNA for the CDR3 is TGCGCCAGCAGTGAGTCGGGAGGCTACAATGAGCAGTTCTTC. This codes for CASSESGGYNEQFF.

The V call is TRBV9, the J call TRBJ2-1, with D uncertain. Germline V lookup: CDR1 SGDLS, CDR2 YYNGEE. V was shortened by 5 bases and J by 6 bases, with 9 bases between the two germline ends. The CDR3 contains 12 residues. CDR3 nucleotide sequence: TGTGCCAGCAGTTCCACGGGCAATGAGCAGTTCTTC. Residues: CASSSTGNEQFF.

The CDR3, as DNA: TGTGCCACCAGCAGAGGGGCAGACTATGGCTACACCTTC. Translating gives CATSRGADYGYTF. The chain is built from TRBV15 and TRBJ1-2; no firm D call. The CDR3 has 13 amino acids. The germline gives CDR1 LNHNV, CDR2 YYDKDF (reference sequence). Deletions cut 1 base from V and 3 bases from J, with 6 bases between.

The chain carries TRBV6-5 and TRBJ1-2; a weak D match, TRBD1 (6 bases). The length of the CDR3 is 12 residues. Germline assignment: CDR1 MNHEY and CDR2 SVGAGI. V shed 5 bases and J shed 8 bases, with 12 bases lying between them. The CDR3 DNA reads TGTGCCAGCAGTACAGGGTTTGGCGGCTACACCTTC. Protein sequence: CASSTGFGGYTF.

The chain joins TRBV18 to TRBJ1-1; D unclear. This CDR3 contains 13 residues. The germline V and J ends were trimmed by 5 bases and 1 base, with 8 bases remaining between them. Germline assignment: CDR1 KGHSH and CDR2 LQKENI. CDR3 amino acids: CASSTDWNTEAFF. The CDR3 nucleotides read TGTGCCAGCTCAACGGACTGGAACACTGAAGCTTTCTTT.

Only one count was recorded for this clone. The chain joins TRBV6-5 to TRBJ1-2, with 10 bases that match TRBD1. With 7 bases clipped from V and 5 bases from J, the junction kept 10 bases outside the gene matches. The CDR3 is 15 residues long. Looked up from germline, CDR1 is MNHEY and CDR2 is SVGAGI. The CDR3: CASTPGTGAGYGYTF. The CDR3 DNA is TGTGCCAGCACTCCCGGGACAGGGGCTGGTTATGGCTACACCTTC.

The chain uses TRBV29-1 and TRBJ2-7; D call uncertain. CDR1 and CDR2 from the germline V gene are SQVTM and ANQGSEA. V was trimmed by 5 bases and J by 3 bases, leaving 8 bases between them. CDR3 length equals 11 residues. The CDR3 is CSVQVLYEQYF. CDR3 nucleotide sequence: TGCAGCGTTCAGGTACTCTACGAGCAGTACTTC.

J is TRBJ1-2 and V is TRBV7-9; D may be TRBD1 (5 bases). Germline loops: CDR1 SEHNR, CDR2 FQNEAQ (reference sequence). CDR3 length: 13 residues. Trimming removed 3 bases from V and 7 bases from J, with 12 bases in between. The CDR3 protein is CASSFSGIGGYTF. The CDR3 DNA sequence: TGTGCCAGCAGCTTTTCAGGGATTGGTGGCTACACCTTC. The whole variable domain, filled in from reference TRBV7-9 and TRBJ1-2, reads DTGVSQNPRHKITKRGQNVTFRCDPISEHNRLYWYRQTLGQGPEFLTYFQNEAQLEKSRLLSDRFSAERPKGSFSTLEIQRTEQGDSAMYLCASSFSGIGGYTFGSGTRLTVV.

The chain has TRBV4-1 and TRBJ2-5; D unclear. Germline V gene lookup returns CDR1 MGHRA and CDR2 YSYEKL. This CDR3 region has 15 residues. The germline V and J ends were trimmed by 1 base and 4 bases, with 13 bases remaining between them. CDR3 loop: CASSQVGLLGETQYF. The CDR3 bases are TGCGCCAGCAGCCAAGTGGGCCTACTGGGAGAGACCCAGTACTTC.

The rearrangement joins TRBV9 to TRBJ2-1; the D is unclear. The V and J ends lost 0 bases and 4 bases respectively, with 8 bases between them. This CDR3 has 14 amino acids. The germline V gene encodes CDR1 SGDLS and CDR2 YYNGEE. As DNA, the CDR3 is TGTGCCAGCAGCGTAGATCCCGGGTACAATGAGCAGTTCTTC. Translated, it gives CASSVDPGYNEQFF.

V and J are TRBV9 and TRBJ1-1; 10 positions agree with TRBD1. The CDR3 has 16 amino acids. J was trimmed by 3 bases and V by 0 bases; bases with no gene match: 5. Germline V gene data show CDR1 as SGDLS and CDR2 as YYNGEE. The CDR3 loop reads CASSVGQGARDTEAFF. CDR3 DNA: TGTGCCAGCAGCGTAGGACAGGGGGCTCGGGACACTGAAGCTTTCTTT.

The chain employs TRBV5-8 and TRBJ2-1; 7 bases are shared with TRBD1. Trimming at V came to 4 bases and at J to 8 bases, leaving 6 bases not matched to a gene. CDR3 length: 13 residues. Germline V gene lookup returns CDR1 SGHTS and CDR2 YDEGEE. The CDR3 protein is CASSRDRFHEQFF. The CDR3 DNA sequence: TGTGCCAGCAGCAGGGACAGATTCCATGAGCAGTTCTTC.

The CDR3 DNA reads TGTGCCAGCAGTCCGAGTCTTAGCAATCAGCCCCAGCATTTT. It is translated as CASSPSLSNQPQHF. V gene TRBV28 combines with J gene TRBJ1-5; D uncertain. Germline-derived CDR1 and CDR2 are MDHEN and SYDVKM. The CDR3 has 14 amino acids. Trimming pared 5 bases from V and 0 bases from J, leaving 8 bases between.

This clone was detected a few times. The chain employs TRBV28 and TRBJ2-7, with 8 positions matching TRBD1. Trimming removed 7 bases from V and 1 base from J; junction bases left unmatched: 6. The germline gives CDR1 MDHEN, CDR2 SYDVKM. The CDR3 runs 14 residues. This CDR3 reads CASTGQAPSYEQYF. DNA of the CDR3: TGTGCCAGCACGGGACAGGCACCGTCCTACGAGCAGTACTTC.

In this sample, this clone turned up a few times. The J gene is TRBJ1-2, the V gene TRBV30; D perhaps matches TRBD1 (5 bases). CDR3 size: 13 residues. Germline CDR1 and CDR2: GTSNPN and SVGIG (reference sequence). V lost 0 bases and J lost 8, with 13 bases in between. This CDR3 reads CAWSVGGSAGYTF. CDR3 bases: TGTGCCTGGAGTGTCGGGGGTAGCGCCGGCTACACCTTC.

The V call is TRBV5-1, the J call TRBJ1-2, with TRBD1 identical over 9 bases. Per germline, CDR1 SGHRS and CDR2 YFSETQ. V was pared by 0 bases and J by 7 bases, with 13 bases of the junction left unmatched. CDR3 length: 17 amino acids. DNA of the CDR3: TGCGCCAGCAGCTTGGATCTCTGGACAGGGGCTTCGGTTGGCTACACCTTC. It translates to CASSLDLWTGASVGYTF.